The 21 T cell receptor beta chains below come from one sample, sequenced in a study of T cells after yellow fever vaccination. TCRdb used MiXCR to reprocess the 5' RACE reads, holding one entry per CDR3 protein. The data hold roughly 320,000 distinct CDR3 sequences, with roughly a tenth observed a single time. The specimen comprised CD4+ T cells sorted from PBMCs, sampled 45 days after the yellow fever booster vaccination. These receptor sequences come from a man younger than 35 who received the YFV17D yellow fever vaccine.

This rearrangement joins TRBV12-3 or TRBV12-4 to TRBJ1-5; 8 bases match TRBD1. V shed 6 bases and J 2 bases; nucleotides not matched to a gene: 6. This CDR3 contains 15 residues. DNA for the CDR3: TGTGCCAGCAGCAAGGACAGGGAAGGCAATCAGCCCCAGCATTTT. This translates into CASSKDREGNQPQHF.

The CDR3 sequence is CSANRGPRNTGELFF. CDR3 DNA: TGCAGTGCAAACCGGGGCCCGAGAAACACCGGGGAGCTGTTTTTT. The chain uses TRBV20-1 and TRBJ2-2, with D perhaps given as TRBD1 or TRBD2 (5 bases each). V was shortened by 6 bases and J by 2 bases, with 16 bases between the two germline ends. Germline V lookup: CDR1 DFQATT, CDR2 SNEGSKA (reference sequence). The CDR3 is 15 amino acids.

This clonotype was counted between two and nine times. V and J are TRBV5-1 and TRBJ2-5, with TRBD2 matching 8 bases. The CDR3 contains 14 residues. J gave up 5 bases and V 7 bases, and 10 bases lay outside the gene matches. Germline loops: CDR1 SGHRS, CDR2 YFSETQ. In nucleotides, the CDR3 is TGCGCCAGCTCCACCGCGGGGGGATTCGAGACCCAGTACTTC. Its protein is CASSTAGGFETQYF.

The gene calls are TRBV7-2 and TRBJ1-5, with D hard to call. Germline-derived CDR1 and CDR2 are SGHTA and FQGNSA. The CDR3 is 12 amino acids. V lost 4 bases, J lost 7 bases, and 8 bases lay in between. The CDR3 DNA is TGTGCCAGCAGCTCAGTAGAGCAGCCCCAGCATTTT. As protein: CASSSVEQPQHF.

There are many counts of this clonotype. DNA for the CDR3: TGTGCCAGCAGCTCCTTGGATAGGCAGGGTAGGGCCAACGTCCTGACTTTC. Translation: CASSSLDRQGRANVLTF. The J gene is TRBJ2-6, the V gene TRBV7-9; TRBD1 might be the D (5 bases). The CDR3 has 17 amino acids. Germline CDR1 is SEHNR and CDR2 is FQNEAQ (reference sequence). Trimming left V 4 bases short and J 5 bases short, with 18 bases between.

The CDR3 DNA is TGCGCCAGCAGCTGGGACTGGGCGGATGGCTACACCTTC. Translating it yields CASSWDWADGYTF. The chain carries TRBV5-1 and TRBJ1-2, with a weak D call TRBD1 (5 bases). Germline V lookup: CDR1 SGHRS, CDR2 YFSETQ. The CDR3 sequence is 13 residues long. V lost 3 bases and J 6 bases, leaving 12 bases between the germline ends.

The sample holds a few counts of this clonotype. This chain connects TRBV5-1 to TRBJ2-7; D gene ambiguous. The V end was cut by 4 bases, the J end by 7 bases, with 18 bases between. The CDR3 loop spans 14 amino acids. CDR1 and CDR2 (germline): SGHRS, YFSETQ. DNA of the CDR3: TGCGCCAGCAGCCCCCGCGGCCGTACTTATGAGCAGTACTTC. It encodes CASSPRGRTYEQYF.

This clonotype was seen ten or more times. The V gene is TRBV5-6, the J gene TRBJ2-7; D perhaps matches TRBD2 (7 bases). The germline gives CDR1 SGHDT, CDR2 YYEEEE. CDR3 length equals 16 residues. Deletions cut 3 bases from V and 0 bases from J, with 16 bases between. The chain's CDR3 is CASSSLGGESSYEQYV. The CDR3 nucleotides read TGTGCCAGCAGCTCCCTAGGGGGGGAGAGCTCCTACGAGCAGTACGTC.

V is TRBV3-1 and J is TRBJ2-3; TRBD2 aligns across 12 bases. The CDR3 is 17 residues long. CDR1 is LGHDT and CDR2 is YNNKEL in the germline V gene (reference sequence). The J segment lost 2 bases and the V segment lost 0 bases, leaving 3 bases of the junction unmatched. CDR3 loop: CASSQEGLAGFTDTQYF. The CDR3 DNA reads as TGTGCCAGCAGCCAAGAAGGACTAGCGGGGTTCACAGATACGCAGTATTTT.

This clonotype was counted only a few times. The chain is built from TRBV4-3 and TRBJ2-2; D is perhaps TRBD1 or TRBD2 (6 bases each). Germline V gives CDR1 LGHNA, CDR2 YSLEER. The CDR3 runs to 21 residues. The germline V and J ends were trimmed by 2 bases and 0 bases, with 25 bases remaining between them. DNA for the CDR3: TGCGCCAGCAGCCAACTCATTCGGACAGACGGGGGCCGGCCGAACACCGGGGAGCTGTTTTTT. Its translation: CASSQLIRTDGGRPNTGELFF.

This CDR3 is CASSLEQGVEKLFF. The CDR3 DNA follows: TGTGCCAGCAGTTTAGAGCAGGGAGTCGAAAAACTGTTTTTT. J is TRBJ1-4 and V is TRBV28, with D possibly matching TRBD1 (5 bases). Trimming removed 2 bases from V and 8 bases from J, with 12 bases in between. Germline V gene sequence: CDR1 MDHEN, CDR2 SYDVKM. The CDR3 runs 14 residues.

The V and J genes are TRBV15 and TRBJ2-7, with TRBD1 as a possible D gene (5 bases). CDR3 length: 14 residues. Deletions cut 3 bases from V and 3 bases from J, with 12 bases between. Germline V gene lookup returns CDR1 LNHNV and CDR2 YYDKDF (reference sequence). In nucleotides, the CDR3 is TGTGCCACCAGCAGGGACACTGTTCACTACGAGCAGTACGTC. Its translation: CATSRDTVHYEQYV.

This clonotype has a handful of counts. This rearrangement joins TRBV6-5 to TRBJ2-5; D unclear. Germline V gene lookup returns CDR1 MNHEY and CDR2 SVGAGI. Trimming stripped 7 bases from V and 1 base from J, with 10 bases between. This CDR3 has 13 residues. The CDR3 reads CASKIRAQETQYF. The CDR3 nucleotides are TGTGCCAGCAAAATTAGAGCCCAAGAGACCCAGTACTTC.

The chain recombines TRBV7-2 with TRBJ2-5; TRBD2 agrees at 8 bases. CDR3 length equals 15 residues. J lost 5 bases, V lost 3 bases, and 8 bases had no gene match. In germline, CDR1 is SGHTA, CDR2 FQGNSA. The CDR3 region has the DNA TGTGCCAGCAGCTTCCGGAGCGGGGGTTACGAGACCCAGTACTTC. Its protein product is CASSFRSGGYETQYF.

This clonotype was seen a handful of times. The chain combines TRBV12-3 or TRBV12-4 with TRBJ1-1, with D possibly being TRBD1 (5 bases). Deletions cut 0 bases from V and 11 bases from J, with 10 bases between. This CDR3 comprises 12 residues. Written as DNA, the CDR3 is TGTGCCAGCAGTTTAGCGGCAGGGCGGGCTTTCTTT. Translated: CASSLAAGRAFF.

This clonotype was counted only a few times. The junction departs from germline at one end; a sequencing error may be responsible. This rearrangement joins TRBV6-4 to TRBJ1-1; 9 nucleotides match TRBD1. Germline values: CDR1 MRHNA, CDR2 SNTAGT. The CDR3 runs 12 residues. CDR3 in DNA: TGTGCCAGCAGGAAAGGAACAGGGGGCGCTTCGTTT. This translates into CASRKGTGGASF.

Ten or more counts support this clonotype. The chain links TRBV28 to TRBJ1-2; D is perhaps TRBD1 (5 bases). The ends were cut back, 10 bases at V and 4 bases at J, with 16 bases in the middle. This CDR3 contains 13 residues. Germline lookup yields CDR1 MDHEN and CDR2 SYDVKM. CDR3 residues: CATLVGGFYGYTF. The DNA of the CDR3 is TGTGCCACACTCGTCGGGGGGTTCTATGGCTACACCTTC.

This clonotype was recorded many times. The chain recombines TRBV11-2 with TRBJ2-5, with D possibly matching TRBD2 (5 bases). The germline V gene encodes CDR1 SGHAT and CDR2 FQNNGV. The CDR3 has 14 amino acids. V was cut by 5 bases and J by 5 bases, with 15 bases left in between. The CDR3 DNA sequence: TGTGCCAGCAGCCCCTATGGCGGCGGGGAGACCCAGTACTTC. Its protein product is CASSPYGGGETQYF. The full variable domain, with the rest looked up from reference TRBV11-2 and TRBJ2-5, is EAGVAQSPRYKIIEKRQSVAFWCNPISGHATLYWYQQILGQGPKLLIQFQNNGVVDDSQLPKDRFSAERLKGVDSTLKIQPAKLEDSAVYLCASSPYGGGETQYFGPGTRLLVL.

This clonotype was detected a few times. The V gene is TRBV27, the J gene TRBJ2-7; D unresolved. Germline V gene data show CDR1 as MNHEY and CDR2 as SMNVEV (reference sequence). The CDR3 runs 15 residues. Between the trimmed V and J ends, which lost 4 bases and 6 bases, there was a span of 19 bases. CDR3 nucleotide sequence: TGTGCCAGCAGTTCGGCCGCGAGGCCGGTGGGCGAGCAGTACGTC. Protein: CASSSAARPVGEQYV.

This clonotype has only a few counts. The chain links TRBV7-2 to TRBJ2-7; the match to TRBD1 covers 8 bases. The CDR3 runs to 17 residues. Germline V gene lookup returns CDR1 SGHTA and CDR2 FQGNSA. The junction had 9 bases not matched to a gene; V was cut back by 0 bases and J by 2 bases. In DNA form, the CDR3 reads TGTGCCAGCAGCTTAGCGGGCGGCCAGGGGGCCCCCTACGAGCAGTACGTC. This translates into CASSLAGGQGAPYEQYV.

The V and J genes are TRBV6-5 and TRBJ2-1; 10 nucleotides agree with TRBD2. The ends lost 0 bases at V and 9 bases at J; junction bases unmatched: 5. The CDR3 is made up of 15 amino acids. Germline CDR1 is MNHEY and CDR2 is SVGAGI. DNA for the CDR3: TGTGCCAGCAGTTACTCGAGCGGGGGGGTTGGTGAGCAGTTCTTC. Translation gives CASSYSSGGVGEQFF.